This record concerns one T cell receptor beta chain sequence. Germline trimming cut 2 bases from V and 2 bases from J; bases unmatched to any gene: 5. There are 15 residues in the CDR3. Germline CDR1 is SGHTA and CDR2 is FQGNSA. The sample belongs to a study of blood T cell repertoires in COVID-19. The wider study: COVID-19 samples from acute and convalescent phases originated in the United States, Italy and Spain. PBMCs, B-cell-depleted T cells, or T cells provided the cDNA or gDNA that made up the material.

In the authors' methods: Amplification of reference gene primers was used by the study to estimate nucleated cell counts. The repertoire was sequenced with immunoSEQ multiplex PCR; TCRdb's copy has only in-frame clones and lacks some. The DNA gave D and trimming, while V, J and clone size come from that table. This sample yields about 190,000 clones, of which roughly 84% are seen a single time; about 5% belongs to the top ten. This TCR came from a woman aged 80 or over with acute or convalescent COVID-19. The sample was peripheral blood. This chain joins TRBV7-2 and TRBJ1-2; the match to TRBD1 covers 7 bases. The CDR3 DNA follows: TGTGCCAGCAGCTTACAGAGGGGGCAGAACTATGGCTACACCTTC. It encodes CASSLQRGQNYGYTF.